Listed below are T cell receptor beta chains from one sample, sequenced in a study of blood T cell repertoires in COVID-19. Clones were read by immunoSEQ multiplex PCR, and TCRdb kept only the in-frame ones, dropping some. This table has 400,000 to 450,000 clones, 70% to 90% appearing once. Sequenced material: peripheral blood. The receptor source for this set is a man aged 18 to 30 with COVID-19, enrolled during active disease. Each CDR3 is given with its conserved first and last residue. The order of the fields is V gene, J gene, D gene, CDR3 protein, CDR3 DNA. D genes are given only for firm matches.

>TRBV11-2|TRBJ2-7|TRBD2
CASSPIGASGNYEQYF
TGTGCCAGCAGCCCCATTGGGGCTAGCGGGAATTACGAGCAGTACTTC
>TRBV19|TRBJ2-1|NA
CASSGTAPRIYNEQFF
TGTGCCAGTAGTGGAACAGCTCCCCGAATTTACAATGAGCAGTTCTTC
>TRBV29-1|TRBJ2-1|TRBD2
CSVTLAGVPNEQFF
TGCAGCGTTACTCTAGCGGGAGTCCCCAATGAGCAGTTCTTC
>TRBV2|TRBJ2-6|NA
CASGSRAGANVLTF
TGTGCCAGCGGTTCTAGAGCGGGGGCCAACGTCCTGACTTTC
>TRBV18|TRBJ2-7|NA
CASSRQTRYPYEQYF
TGTGCCAGCTCACGACAGACCAGATACCCCTACGAGCAGTACTTC
>TRBV6-6|TRBJ2-4|NA
CASSLGGTGENIQYF
TGTGCCAGCAGTTTGGGCGGGACGGGGGAAAACATTCAGTACTTC
>TRBV24-1|TRBJ2-1|NA
CATSDSRYPNEQFF
TGTGCCACCAGTGATTCCCGCTACCCGAATGAGCAGTTCTTC
>TRBV6-2/TRBV6-3|TRBJ2-7|NA
CASSRGGYEQYF
TGTGCCAGCAGTCGCGGCGGCTACGAGCAGTACTTC
>TRBV27|TRBJ2-3|NA
CASSLTSRDTQYF
TGTGCCAGCAGTTTGACTAGTCGAGATACGCAGTATTTT
>TRBV5-5|TRBJ2-7|NA
CASSSGAWEQYF
TGTGCCAGCAGCTCAGGCGCGTGGGAGCAGTACTTC